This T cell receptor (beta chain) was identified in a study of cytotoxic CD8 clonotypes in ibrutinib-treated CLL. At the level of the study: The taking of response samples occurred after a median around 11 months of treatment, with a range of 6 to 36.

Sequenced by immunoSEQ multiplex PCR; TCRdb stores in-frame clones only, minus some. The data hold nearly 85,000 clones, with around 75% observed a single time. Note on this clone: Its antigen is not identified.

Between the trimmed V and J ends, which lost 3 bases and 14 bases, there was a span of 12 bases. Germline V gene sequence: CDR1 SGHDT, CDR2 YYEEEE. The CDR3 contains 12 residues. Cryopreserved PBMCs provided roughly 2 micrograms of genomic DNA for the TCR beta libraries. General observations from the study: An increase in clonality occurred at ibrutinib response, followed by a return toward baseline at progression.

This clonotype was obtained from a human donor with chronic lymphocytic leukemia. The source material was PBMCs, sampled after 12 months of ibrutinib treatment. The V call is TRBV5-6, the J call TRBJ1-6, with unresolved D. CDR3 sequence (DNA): TGTGCCAGCAGCTCGGGATCCCCCACCCTCCACTTT. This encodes CASSSGSPTLHF.